Listed here are 18 T cell receptor beta chains from one sample, sequenced in a study of monozygotic twins with inflammatory bowel disease. From its re-call of the 5' RACE reads, TCRdb lists each CDR3 protein once, without DNA. Its table lists roughly 300,000 distinct CDR3 sequences. The sample was blood. The receptor set was obtained from a human donor with ulcerative colitis or Crohn's disease, or a healthy co-twin of an affected twin (not recorded which).

This chain links TRBV5-1 with TRBJ2-2; the D call of TRBD1 rests on TCRdb alone, since no DNA is present to check it. Germline assignment: CDR1 SGHRS and CDR2 YFSETQ. The CDR3 totals 16 residues. Here the CDR3 reads CASSLASGGVTGELFF.

The rearrangement joins TRBV7-2 to TRBJ1-6; as DNA is missing, the TRBD1 call by TCRdb cannot be tested. The germline V gene has CDR1 SGHTA and CDR2 FQGNSA. The CDR3 is 16 residues long. CDR3 region: CASREQGALIGSPLHF. Variable domain in full (rest from reference TRBV7-2 and TRBJ1-6): GAGVSQSPSNKVTEKGKDVELRCDPISGHTALYWYRQSLGQGLEFLIYFQGNSAPDKSGLPSDRFSAERTGGSVSTLTIQRTQQEDSAVYLCASREQGALIGSPLHFGNGTRLTVT.

CDR3 sequence reads: CASSTGGKETQYF. This sequence joins TRBV27 and TRBJ2-5; TCRdb indicates TRBD1, and absent DNA this call remains unverified. Germline V gene lookup returns CDR1 MNHEY and CDR2 SMNVEV (reference sequence). CDR3 size: 13 residues.

The chain carries TRBV11-2 and TRBJ2-7; TCRdb picks TRBD2, but there is no DNA to check that call. The germline gives CDR1 SGHAT, CDR2 FQNNGV. The CDR3 extends over 18 amino acids. The CDR3: CASSRAWTSGRGSYEQYF.

This chain connects TRBV7-9 to TRBJ2-3; lacking DNA, the TRBD1 call made by TCRdb goes unchecked. Germline values: CDR1 SEHNR, CDR2 FQNEAQ (reference sequence). CDR3 length equals 15 residues. Here the CDR3 reads CASSLARGLTDTQYF.

The V call is TRBV11-3, the J call TRBJ2-3; TCRdb gives TRBD1 as the D gene, but with no DNA this cannot be confirmed. CDR3 length equals 14 residues. CDR1 is SGHNT, CDR2 YENEEA, per germline. The CDR3 here is CASSPGWGTDTQYF.

The rearrangement uses TRBV6-2 or TRBV6-3 and TRBJ2-7; TCRdb selects TRBD1, and the lack of DNA leaves this call unchecked. The CDR3 spans 14 residues. CDR1 is MNHEY, CDR2 SVGEGT, per germline. CDR3 region: CASRSGQGFSEQYF.

The rearrangement links TRBV20-1 to TRBJ2-7; the TCRdb call, TRBD2, lacks DNA for checking. Per germline, CDR1 DFQATT and CDR2 SNEGSKA (reference sequence). The CDR3 runs 14 residues. CDR3 region: CSARSSGVSYEQYF.

This chain uses TRBV5-5 with TRBJ2-3; TCRdb names TRBD2, which stays unverified in the absence of DNA. The CDR3 is 16 residues long. Per the germline V gene, CDR1 is SGHKS and CDR2 is YYEKEE (reference sequence). CDR3 region: CASSSGLAGGPDTQYF.

The rearrangement joins TRBV7-7 to TRBJ2-3; without DNA, the TCRdb call of TRBD2 cannot be checked. The CDR3 spans 13 residues. Germline CDR1 and CDR2: SSHAT and FNYEAQ (reference sequence). This chain's CDR3 is CASSLVGSGTQYF. The complete variable domain, with remaining parts taken from reference TRBV7-7 and TRBJ2-3, reads GAGVSQSPRYKVTKRGQDVTLRCDPISSHATLYWYQQALGQGPEFLTYFNYEAQPDKSGLPSDRFSAERPEGSISTLTIQRTEQRDSAMYRCASSLVGSGTQYFGPGTRLTVL.

J is TRBJ2-1 and V is TRBV29-1; the D call of TRBD2 rests on TCRdb alone, since no DNA is present to check it. The CDR3 extends over 19 amino acids. CDR1 is SQVTM and CDR2 is ANQGSEA in the germline V gene. CDR3 loop: CSVTEKETGASGSYNEQFF.

The chain couples TRBV6-5 to TRBJ1-2. This CDR3 spans 15 amino acids. Germline-derived CDR1 and CDR2 are MNHEY and SVGAGI. The CDR3 sequence is CASSYVADLNYGYTF.

The J gene is TRBJ2-1, the V gene TRBV5-6; there is no DNA to check the TCRdb D call of TRBD1. In germline, CDR1 is SGHDT, CDR2 YYEEEE. The CDR3 consists of 12 residues. The CDR3 sequence is CASRPGNNEQFF.

The chain couples TRBV6-6 to TRBJ1-2. The length of the CDR3 is 14 residues. From germline, CDR1 is MNHNY and CDR2 SVGAGI (reference sequence). This CDR3 is CASTPVGSNYGYTF.

V is TRBV7-2 and J is TRBJ2-2. There are 14 residues in the CDR3. Per the germline V gene, CDR1 is SGHTA and CDR2 is FQGNSA. This CDR3 reads CASSFGFLTGELFF.

The CDR3 loop is CASSRRTERADTQYF. The chain employs TRBV7-9 and TRBJ2-3; absent DNA, TCRdb's TRBD1 call cannot be checked. Looked up from germline, CDR1 is SEHNR and CDR2 is FQNEAQ (reference sequence). This CDR3 is 15 amino acids long.

This chain uses TRBV7-9 with TRBJ1-2. Germline V gene sequence: CDR1 SEHNR, CDR2 FQNEAQ (reference sequence). The CDR3 runs 14 residues. The CDR3 spells CASSLVLTNYGYTF.

This sequence joins TRBV7-2 and TRBJ2-4; the D call from TCRdb, TRBD1, cannot be confirmed without DNA. In germline, CDR1 is SGHTA, CDR2 FQGNSA. This CDR3 comprises 16 residues. This chain's CDR3 is CASSRGQTIAKNIQYF.